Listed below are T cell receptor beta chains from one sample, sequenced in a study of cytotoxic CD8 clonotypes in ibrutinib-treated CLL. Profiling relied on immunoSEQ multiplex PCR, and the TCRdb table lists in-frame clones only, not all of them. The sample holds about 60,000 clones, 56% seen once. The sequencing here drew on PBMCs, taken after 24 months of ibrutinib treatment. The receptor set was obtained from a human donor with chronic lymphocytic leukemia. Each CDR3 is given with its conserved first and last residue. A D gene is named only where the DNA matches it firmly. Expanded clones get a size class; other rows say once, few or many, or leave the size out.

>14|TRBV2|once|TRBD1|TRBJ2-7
TGTGCCAGCCGCGGACAGGCATTGTCCTACGAGCAGTACTTC
CASRGQALSYEQYF
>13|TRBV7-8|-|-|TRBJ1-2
TGTGCCAGCAGCGCCACAGGGTCCTATGGCTACACCTTC
CASSATGSYGYTF
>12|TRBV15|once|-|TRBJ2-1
TGTGCCACCAGCAGAGTCTACAATGAGCAGTTCTTC
CATSRVYNEQFF
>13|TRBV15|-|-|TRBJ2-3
TGTGCCACCAGCAGGACTATCCCAGATACGCAGTATTTT
CATSRTIPDTQYF
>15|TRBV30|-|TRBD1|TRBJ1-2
TGTGCCTGGGGAGGAGGGACAGGGAGATCGTGGGGCTACACCTTC
CAWGGGTGRSWGYTF
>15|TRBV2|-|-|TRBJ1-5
TGTGCCAGCACAGAACAGGTGGGGGGCCAGAGGCCCCAGCATTTT
CASTEQVGGQRPQHF
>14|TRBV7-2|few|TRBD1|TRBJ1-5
TGTGCCAGCAGCAGGACAGGCGGCAATCAGCCCCAGCATTTT
CASSRTGGNQPQHF
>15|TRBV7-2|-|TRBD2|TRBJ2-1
TGTGCCAGCAGCTTAAGAACTAGCGGGAGGTCTGAGCAGTTCTTC
CASSLRTSGRSEQFF
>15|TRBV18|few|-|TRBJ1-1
TGTGCCAGCTCACCCGACGCGGGGGGTCACACTGAAGCTTTCTTT
CASSPDAGGHTEAFF
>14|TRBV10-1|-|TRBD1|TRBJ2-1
TGCGCCAGCAGTGACCGACAGGGTGGCAATGAGCAGTTCTTC
CASSDRQGGNEQFF
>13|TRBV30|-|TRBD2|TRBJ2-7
TGTGCCTGGAGTACAGCGGGAGTCTACGAGCAGTACTTC
CAWSTAGVYEQYF
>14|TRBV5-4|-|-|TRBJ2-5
TGTGCCAGCAGCCGCCCAGGGGGAGGGGAGACCCAGTACTTC
CASSRPGGGETQYF
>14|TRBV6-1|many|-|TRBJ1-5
TGTGCCAGCAACCTGGCAGGGGCAAATCAGCCCCAGCATTTT
CASNLAGANQPQHF
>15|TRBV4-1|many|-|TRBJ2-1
TGCGCCAGCAGCCAAGAAGGTGGGGGCCACAATGAGCAGTTCTTC
CASSQEGGGHNEQFF
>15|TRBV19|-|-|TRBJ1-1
TGTGCCAGTAGGGCCACAGCGGTAGGGAACACTGAAGCTTTCTTT
CASRATAVGNTEAFF
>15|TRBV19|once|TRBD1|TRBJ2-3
TGTGCCAGTAGCAGGGACAGGGGGGCCTCAGATACGCAGTATTTT
CASSRDRGASDTQYF
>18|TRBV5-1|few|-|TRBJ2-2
TGCGCCAGCATCTTTGTCCGGGACACCCCTAGAAACACCGGGGAGCTGTTTTTT
CASIFVRDTPRNTGELFF
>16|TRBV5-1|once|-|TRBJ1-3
TGCGCCAGCAGCTCGGGCTCTGTAAGCTCTGGAAACACCATATATTTT
CASSSGSVSSGNTIYF
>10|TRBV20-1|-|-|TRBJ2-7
TGCAGTGCTAAGCCGCGGGAGCAGTACTTC
CSAKPREQYF
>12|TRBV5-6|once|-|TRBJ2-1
TGTGCCAGCACCCTGTCAAGCAATGAGCAGTTCTTC
CASTLSSNEQFF
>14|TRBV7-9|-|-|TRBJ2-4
TGTGCCAGCAGGGACAGTTTAGCCAAAAACATTCAGTACTTC
CASRDSLAKNIQYF
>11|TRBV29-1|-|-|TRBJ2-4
TGCAGCGTCGAGGCGGTAGGCATTCAGTACTTC
CSVEAVGIQYF
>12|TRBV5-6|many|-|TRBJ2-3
TGTGCCAGCAGCCATAGCCCAGATACGCAGTATTTT
CASSHSPDTQYF
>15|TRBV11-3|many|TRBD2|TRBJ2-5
TGTGCCAGCAGTCCCGGGACTAGCTTGGGGGAGACCCAGTACTTC
CASSPGTSLGETQYF
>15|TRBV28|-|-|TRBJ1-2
TGTGCCAGCAGTCCCCAGAGGCCGTACAACTATGGCTACACCTTC
CASSPQRPYNYGYTF
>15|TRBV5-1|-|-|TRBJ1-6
TGCGCCAGCAGCTGGCAGGGTAATGGGGATTCACCCCTCCACTTT
CASSWQGNGDSPLHF
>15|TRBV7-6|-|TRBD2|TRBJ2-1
TGTGCCAGCAGCTCAATAGGGCTAGCGGACAATGAGCAGTTCTTC
CASSSIGLADNEQFF
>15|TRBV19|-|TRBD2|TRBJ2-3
TGTGCCAGTAGTATCGGCGGGGGGGAGGCAGATACGCAGTATTTT
CASSIGGGEADTQYF
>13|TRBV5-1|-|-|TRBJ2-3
TGCGCCAGCAGCGGCAGCGGGCCAGATACGCAGTATTTT
CASSGSGPDTQYF